The present entry profiles one T cell receptor beta chain with its context. The entry originates in a study of blood T cell repertoires in COVID-19. The overall study: Sources were T cells, B-cell-depleted T cells, or PBMCs; the material itself was cDNA or gDNA.

The CDR3 extends over 14 amino acids. V was cut by 1 base and J by 6 bases, with 10 bases left in between. Germline CDR1 SGHRS, CDR2 YFSETQ. Under the authors' procedure: Amplifying reference gene primers gave estimates of nucleated cell counts. Profiling relied on immunoSEQ multiplex PCR, and the TCRdb table lists in-frame clones only, not all of them. Clonal size and the V and J genes are those of that table, whereas D and trimming came from the DNA. The sample contains 190,000 or so clones, around 86% of which appear only once. The clonotype was recovered from a woman in her thirties who had recovered from COVID-19. The rearrangement uses TRBV5-1 and TRBJ1-4; weak D call: TRBD1 (6 bases). The sample was PBMCs or T cells enriched from blood (not recorded which). The CDR3 here is CASSLLDSDEKLFF. The CDR3 DNA is TGCGCCAGCAGCTTGTTGGACAGTGATGAAAAACTGTTTTTT. Full variable domain (rest looked up from reference TRBV5-1 and TRBJ1-4): KAGVTQTPRYLIKTRGQQVTLSCSPISGHRSVSWYQQTPGQGLQFLFEYFSETQRNKGNFPGRFSGRQFSNSRSEMNVSTLELGDSALYLCASSLLDSDEKLFFGSGTQLSVL.